This TCR beta chain was retrieved from a study of blood T cell repertoires in COVID-19. About the research overall: Samples taken during acute and convalescent COVID-19 were collected in the United States, Italy and Spain. The analysed material was cDNA or gDNA that came from T cells, B-cell-depleted T cells, or PBMCs.

Original handling: Amplification of reference gene primers was used by the study to estimate nucleated cell counts. TCRdb's table, derived via immunoSEQ multiplex PCR, lists solely in-frame clones and lacks some. V and J calls and clone size are given by that table; D and trimming were obtained from the DNA. The table has 170,000 or so clones, roughly nine tenths seen once. Trimming shortened V by 1 base and J by 4 bases, and 14 bases separated the two germline ends. The CDR3 is made up of 15 amino acids. CDR1 SGHVS and CDR2 FQNEAQ come from the germline V gene. This chain connects TRBV7-8 to TRBJ2-7; the D gene is possibly TRBD1 (6 bases). This receptor was identified in a young man who had recovered from COVID-19. The sample taken for sequencing was peripheral blood. CDR3: CASSLGQAPGYEQYF. CDR3 in DNA: TGTGCCAGCAGCTTAGGACAGGCCCCTGGTTACGAGCAGTACTTC.